This TCR beta chain was captured by sequencing in a study of blood T cells in healthy people across ages. Findings of the study overall: As age increased, TCR beta diversity per million T cells fell in a roughly linear fashion.

A J-beta primer mix and a sample-barcoded 5' primer were used in a second PCR of about 7 to 11 cycles. Every cDNA molecule carried a tag from a template-switch adaptor bearing 12 random nucleotides. Every sample produced at least 3 million CDR3-containing paired-end reads. TCRdb reanalysed the 5' RACE reads using MiXCR and keeps one entry per CDR3 protein. The table has 700,000 or so distinct CDR3 sequences, around 43% seen once. CDR3 size: 15 residues. Germline V gives CDR1 DFQATT, CDR2 SNEGSKA (reference sequence). V was clipped by 6 bases and J by 2 bases, with 20 bases between them. This clonotype was counted a few times. Antigen: not known.

The specimen sequenced was blood. The TCR sequence derives from a man at least 80 years old in good health. This chain uses TRBV20-1 with TRBJ2-7; D is unclear. CDR3 residues: CSATEFGNRAYEQYF. The CDR3 region has the DNA TGCAGTGCCACAGAGTTCGGAAATAGGGCCTACGAGCAGTACTTC.